Sequencing of this TCR beta chain was carried out in a study of T cells in Graves' hyperthyroidism and ophthalmopathy. This clonotype has a count of ten or more. The TCR beta CDR3 regions underwent amplification using RNA transcripts as the source. The HTBI primer set drove a first-round RT-PCR of the TCR CDR3. Using its own MiXCR run on the multiplex PCR reads, TCRdb lists one record per CDR3 protein. The top ten hold almost 8% of the sample, which has around 280,000 distinct CDR3 sequences, about an eighth seen once. The CDR3 contains 10 residues. Per the germline V gene, CDR1 is SEHNR and CDR2 is FQNEAQ (reference sequence). Trimming stripped 5 bases from V and 8 bases from J, with 6 bases between.

V and J are TRBV7-9 and TRBJ1-2; D is undetermined. The sequence was collected from a woman between 25 and 40 years old with Graves' hyperthyroidism that later progressed to Graves' ophthalmopathy. The specimen was blood. CDR3 amino acids: CASSEEGYTF. In DNA, the CDR3 is TGTGCCAGCAGCGAGGAGGGCTACACCTTC.